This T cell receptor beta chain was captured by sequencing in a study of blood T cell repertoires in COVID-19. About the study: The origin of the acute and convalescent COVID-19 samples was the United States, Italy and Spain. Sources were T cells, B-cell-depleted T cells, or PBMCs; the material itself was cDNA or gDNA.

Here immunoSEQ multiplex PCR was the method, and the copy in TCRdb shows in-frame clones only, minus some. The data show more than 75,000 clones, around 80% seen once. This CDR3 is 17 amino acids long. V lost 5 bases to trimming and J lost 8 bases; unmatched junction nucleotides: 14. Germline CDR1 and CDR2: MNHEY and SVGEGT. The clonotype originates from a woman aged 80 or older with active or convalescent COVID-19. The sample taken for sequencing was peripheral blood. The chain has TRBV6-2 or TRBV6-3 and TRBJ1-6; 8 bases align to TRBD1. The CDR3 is CASSDQGQVYGYSPLHF. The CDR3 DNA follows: TGTGCCAGCAGTGACCAGGGACAGGTATACGGCTATTCACCCCTCCACTTT.